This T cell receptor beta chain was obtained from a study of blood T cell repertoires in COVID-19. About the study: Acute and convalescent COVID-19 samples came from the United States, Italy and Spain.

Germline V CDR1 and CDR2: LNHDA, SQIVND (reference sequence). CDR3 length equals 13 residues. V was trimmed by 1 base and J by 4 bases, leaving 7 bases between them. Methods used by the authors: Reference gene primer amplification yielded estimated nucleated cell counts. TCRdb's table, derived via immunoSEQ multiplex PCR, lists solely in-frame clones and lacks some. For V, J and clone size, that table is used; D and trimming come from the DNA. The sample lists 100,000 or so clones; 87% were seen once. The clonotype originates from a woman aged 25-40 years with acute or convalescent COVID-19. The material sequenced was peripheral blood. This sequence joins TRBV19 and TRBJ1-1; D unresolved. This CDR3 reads CASSIVGSTEAFF. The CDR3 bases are TGTGCCAGTAGTATAGTTGGCAGCACTGAAGCTTTCTTT.